Following are 3 T cell receptor beta chains from one sample sequenced in a study of blood T cell repertoires in COVID-19. Only in-frame clones appear in the TCRdb table, and some are missing; sequencing was by immunoSEQ multiplex PCR. This table holds 95,000 to 150,000 clones, over 80% found once. Material for sequencing was peripheral blood. These receptors all stem from a woman between 65 and 79 years old with acute or convalescent COVID-19.

The J gene is TRBJ1-2, the V gene TRBV5-1; 7 nucleotides line up with TRBD1. From germline, CDR1 is SGHRS and CDR2 YFSETQ. CDR3 length: 14 residues. The V gene end was trimmed by 4 bases and the J gene end by 4 bases; junction bases not matched to a gene: 7. The CDR3 nucleotides read TGCGCCAGCAGCGGAACACAGGGGTCCTATGGCTACACCTTC. It specifies CASSGTQGSYGYTF.

The gene calls are TRBV28 and TRBJ1-4; D is possibly TRBD1 (5 bases). Looked up from germline, CDR1 is MDHEN and CDR2 is SYDVKM. There are 12 residues in the CDR3. Between the trimmed V and J ends, which lost 5 bases and 7 bases, there was a span of 8 bases. As DNA, the CDR3 is TGTGCCAGCAGTATTGACAGTGAAAAACTGTTTTTT. Translated: CASSIDSEKLFF.

The J gene is TRBJ2-7, the V gene TRBV4-1, with D maybe TRBD2 (6 bases). Looked up from germline, CDR1 is MGHRA and CDR2 is YSYEKL. The length of the CDR3 is 13 residues. Trimming cost V 6 bases and J 0 bases, with 9 bases left between them. This CDR3 reads CASRAGSSYEQYF. In DNA form, the CDR3 reads TGCGCCAGCAGGGCGGGGAGCTCCTACGAGCAGTACTTC.